The 11 T cell receptor beta chains listed next were all sequenced from one sample in a study of cytomegalovirus exposure and HLA in healthy donors. Here immunoSEQ multiplex PCR was the method, and the copy in TCRdb shows in-frame clones only, minus some. The table lists 120,000 or so clones, approximately 91% of them singletons. Sequencing was performed on PBMCs. The receptors stem from a man in his thirties or forties in good health and CMV-seronegative.

A remark on this clone: Its ends do not fully match the called genes, so a read error is possible. Other nucleotide sequences in the sample specify the same CDR3. V and J are TRBV5-1 and TRBJ2-2, with 7 bases lining up with TRBD1. Germline CDR1 SGHRS, CDR2 YFSETQ. The CDR3 length is 15 residues. The DNA of the CDR3 is TGCGCCAGCAGCACCGGGACAGCGAACACCGGGGAGTTGTTTTTT. Translating it yields CASSTGTANTGELFF.

The chain recombines TRBV6-5 with TRBJ2-7, with a tentative D call TRBD2 (7 bases). Trimming took 6 bases from V and 2 from J, leaving 14 bases between them. CDR1 is MNHEY and CDR2 is SVGAGI in the germline V gene. The CDR3 contains 14 residues. CDR3 coding DNA: TGTGCCAGCAGAAAGGGGGGGGCCCCCTACGAGCAGTACTTC. Residues: CASRKGGAPYEQYF.

V usage is TRBV19 and J usage is TRBJ2-5; possible D gene TRBD1, 5 bases. Germline assignment: CDR1 LNHDA and CDR2 SQIVND (reference sequence). The CDR3 spans 17 residues. V was shortened by 1 base and J by 0 bases, with 15 bases between the two germline ends. DNA of the CDR3: TGTGCCAGTAGTATAGGGTGGGGCAGAAAAGACCAAGAGACCCAGTACTTC. Translation: CASSIGWGRKDQETQYF.

J is TRBJ1-1 and V is TRBV5-8, with D possibly TRBD1 on 6 matching bases. Germline values: CDR1 SGHTS, CDR2 YDEGEE. The CDR3 contains 16 residues. Trimming left V 0 bases short and J 5 bases short, with 17 bases between. The CDR3 DNA reads TGTGCCAGCAGCTTGGCCGTAAAGGGACACTTAACTGAAGCTTTCTTT. Amino acid sequence: CASSLAVKGHLTEAFF.

J is TRBJ1-1 and V is TRBV7-2; D ambiguous. Germline CDR1 is SGHTA and CDR2 is FQGNSA. V dropped 4 bases and J dropped 11 bases, with 8 bases sitting between them. The CDR3 totals 10 residues. The CDR3: CASSSLMAFF. For the CDR3, the DNA is TGTGCCAGCAGCTCCCTAATGGCTTTCTTT.

The table lists this clone with a few counts. The CDR3 loop is CATLDRTNYGYTF. CDR3 bases: TGTGCCACCCTAGACAGAACTAACTATGGCTACACCTTC. The chain links TRBV19 to TRBJ1-2; perhaps TRBD1 as D (5 bases). The V end was cut by 10 bases, the J end by 0 bases, with 12 bases between. CDR3 length: 13 residues. Per germline, CDR1 LNHDA and CDR2 SQIVND (reference sequence).

The chain is built from TRBV6-1 and TRBJ1-2; TRBD1 aligns across 9 bases. Unmatched junction bases numbered 8, after V lost 2 bases and J lost 4 bases. Per the germline V gene, CDR1 is MNHNS and CDR2 is SASEGT. The CDR3 contains 16 residues. The CDR3 DNA sequence: TGTGCCAGCAGTGAAACCCCGGACAGGGGACTCTATGGCTACACCTTC. This codes for CASSETPDRGLYGYTF.

This sequence joins TRBV5-4 and TRBJ1-4; 11 bases line up with TRBD1. Germline trimming cut 4 bases from V and 6 bases from J; bases unmatched to any gene: 2. This CDR3 spans 14 amino acids. Germline CDR1 and CDR2: SGHNT and YYREEE (reference sequence). CDR3 loop: CASSLGQGDEKLFF. The DNA of the CDR3 is TGTGCCAGCAGCCTGGGACAGGGGGATGAAAAACTGTTTTTT.

The chain uses TRBV27 and TRBJ2-1; D is possibly TRBD2 (5 bases). Germline V lookup: CDR1 MNHEY, CDR2 SMNVEV (reference sequence). The CDR3 runs to 12 residues. V lost 2 bases, J lost 7 bases, and 6 bases lay in between. CDR3 bases: TGTGCCAGCAGTTTAACGGGGAATGAGCAGTTCTTC. Translated: CASSLTGNEQFF.

The chain combines TRBV30 with TRBJ2-5; D is ambiguous. The germline CDR1 and CDR2 sequences are GTSNPN and SVGIG (reference sequence). The V gene lost 2 bases and the J gene lost 5 bases, with 6 bases spanning the gap. The CDR3 covers 11 residues. The CDR3 DNA is TGTGCCTGGAGTCCTAAGGAGACCCAGTACTTC. Protein product: CAWSPKETQYF.

The V gene is TRBV2, the J gene TRBJ2-7; 8 nucleotides agree with TRBD2. CDR3 length: 16 residues. Trimming cost V 6 bases and J 2 bases; bases outside gene matches: 12. Per germline, CDR1 SNHLY and CDR2 FYNNEI. The chain's CDR3 is CASRGSRTSRPYEQYF. In DNA form, the CDR3 reads TGTGCCAGCAGAGGTTCTCGGACTAGCCGACCCTACGAGCAGTACTTC.